Listed below are T cell receptor beta chains from one sample, sequenced in a study of blood T cell repertoires in COVID-19. Sequencing used immunoSEQ multiplex PCR; TCRdb keeps in-frame clones, though not all of them. The repertoire has about 110,000 clones, roughly 79% of them found once; the top ten carry 8.5% to 9.5%. Sequences were obtained from peripheral blood. The receptors were sampled from a woman in her 70s with acute or convalescent COVID-19. CDR3s include the opening cysteine and the closing phenylalanine or tryptophan. Fields, in order: J gene, clone size, D gene, V gene, CDR3 protein, CDR3 DNA. D genes are given only for firm matches. Clone size is not always given. Where it is, it says once, few, many or a class for expanded clones.

j_gene: TRBJ2-2; abundance: -; d_gene: TRBD2; v_gene: TRBV11-2; CDR3aa: CASSLRLAGVRGGELFF; CDR3nt: TGTGCCAGCAGCTTAAGACTAGCGGGAGTCCGCGGCGGGGAGCTGTTTTTT
j_gene: TRBJ2-3; abundance: few; d_gene: TRBD1; v_gene: TRBV12-3/TRBV12-4; CDR3aa: CASSPPGQGYYF; CDR3nt: TGTGCCAGCAGTCCTCCGGGACAGGGCTATTATTTT
j_gene: TRBJ2-2; abundance: -; d_gene: -; v_gene: TRBV6-4; CDR3aa: CASSRHTGPTPNTGELFF; CDR3nt: TGTGCCAGCAGTAGACACACAGGGCCTACACCAAACACCGGGGAGCTGTTTTTT
j_gene: TRBJ2-3; abundance: once; d_gene: TRBD2; v_gene: TRBV30; CDR3aa: CAWRASGGEADTQYF; CDR3nt: TGTGCCTGGAGAGCTAGCGGGGGGGAGGCAGATACGCAGTATTTT
j_gene: TRBJ2-7; abundance: -; d_gene: TRBD1; v_gene: TRBV12-3/TRBV12-4; CDR3aa: CASSRTGPYEQYF; CDR3nt: TGTGCCAGCAGTCGGACAGGACCCTACGAGCAGTACTTC
j_gene: TRBJ2-7; abundance: -; d_gene: TRBD2; v_gene: TRBV15; CDR3aa: CATSTRLAVLKQYF; CDR3nt: TGTGCCACCAGCACAAGACTAGCGGTGTTGAAGCAGTACTTC
j_gene: TRBJ2-1; abundance: -; d_gene: -; v_gene: TRBV2; CDR3aa: CAGRGDTYNEQFF; CDR3nt: TGTGCCGGACGGGGGGACACCTACAATGAGCAGTTCTTC
j_gene: TRBJ1-2; abundance: -; d_gene: -; v_gene: TRBV6-5; CDR3aa: CASSAWGSNYGYTF; CDR3nt: TGTGCCAGCAGCGCTTGGGGCAGCAACTATGGCTACACCTTC
j_gene: TRBJ2-5; abundance: -; d_gene: TRBD2; v_gene: TRBV6-5; CDR3aa: CASTPLAGFETQYF; CDR3nt: TGTGCCAGCACCCCTCTAGCGGGATTTGAGACCCAGTACTTC
j_gene: TRBJ2-5; abundance: -; d_gene: TRBD1; v_gene: TRBV19; CDR3aa: CASSRLRGQGWEETQYF; CDR3nt: TGTGCCAGTAGTCGCCTGAGGGGACAGGGATGGGAAGAGACCCAGTACTTC
j_gene: TRBJ1-1; abundance: -; d_gene: TRBD1; v_gene: TRBV2; CDR3aa: CASSEGQPLNTEAFF; CDR3nt: TGTGCCAGCAGTGAGGGACAGCCTCTGAACACTGAAGCTTTCTTT
j_gene: TRBJ2-1; abundance: -; d_gene: -; v_gene: TRBV5-6; CDR3aa: CASSSRLNEQFF; CDR3nt: TGTGCCAGCAGCTCCAGACTGAATGAGCAGTTCTTC
j_gene: TRBJ1-3; abundance: -; d_gene: -; v_gene: TRBV15; CDR3aa: CATRPNLNPGVGNTIYF; CDR3nt: TGTGCCACCAGACCTAACCTAAATCCAGGGGTGGGAAACACCATATATTTT
j_gene: TRBJ2-5; abundance: -; d_gene: -; v_gene: TRBV12-1; CDR3aa: CASSFIRDRRQETQYF; CDR3nt: TGTGCCAGCAGCTTTATCCGAGACAGGCGCCAAGAGACCCAGTACTTC
j_gene: TRBJ1-2; abundance: -; d_gene: -; v_gene: TRBV5-4; CDR3aa: CASSLEAGNYGYTF; CDR3nt: TGTGCCAGCAGCTTGGAGGCAGGGAACTATGGCTACACCTTC
j_gene: TRBJ2-5; abundance: once; d_gene: -; v_gene: TRBV7-2; CDR3aa: CASSLDRLAETQYF; CDR3nt: TGTGCCAGCAGCCTAGACAGGTTGGCGGAGACCCAGTACTTC
j_gene: TRBJ2-2; abundance: -; d_gene: TRBD1; v_gene: TRBV7-8; CDR3aa: CASIGDRANTGELFF; CDR3nt: TGTGCCAGCATCGGGGACAGGGCGAACACCGGGGAGCTGTTTTTT
j_gene: TRBJ2-7; abundance: -; d_gene: TRBD2; v_gene: TRBV28; CDR3aa: CASSPGLPYEQYF; CDR3nt: TGTGCCAGCAGCCCGGGACTACCCTACGAGCAGTACTTC
j_gene: TRBJ1-3; abundance: once; d_gene: -; v_gene: TRBV5-1; CDR3aa: CASSLAGPDRGNTIYF; CDR3nt: TGCGCCAGCAGCTTGGCCGGCCCGGACAGAGGAAACACCATATATTTT
j_gene: TRBJ2-2; abundance: -; d_gene: TRBD1; v_gene: TRBV7-8; CDR3aa: CASSLGQGWTGELFF; CDR3nt: TGTGCCAGCAGCTTAGGACAGGGTTGGACCGGGGAGCTGTTTTTT
j_gene: TRBJ1-1; abundance: -; d_gene: -; v_gene: TRBV5-1; CDR3aa: CASSLDTGSEAFF; CDR3nt: TGCGCCAGCAGCTTGGACACAGGGTCTGAAGCTTTCTTT
j_gene: TRBJ2-7; abundance: -; d_gene: TRBD1; v_gene: TRBV2; CDR3aa: CASSVYQGAYEQYF; CDR3nt: TGTGCCAGCAGTGTTTACCAGGGGGCCTACGAGCAGTACTTC
j_gene: TRBJ2-7; abundance: -; d_gene: TRBD2; v_gene: TRBV28; CDR3aa: CASSSGGGRWEQYF; CDR3nt: TGTGCCAGCAGTTCTGGGGGAGGGAGGTGGGAGCAGTACTTC
j_gene: TRBJ2-7; abundance: -; d_gene: -; v_gene: TRBV3-1/TRBV3-2; CDR3aa: CASTMTGSYEQYF; CDR3nt: TGTGCCAGCACCATGACAGGCTCCTACGAGCAGTACTTC
j_gene: TRBJ2-2; abundance: -; d_gene: -; v_gene: TRBV11-2; CDR3aa: CASTLSGELFF; CDR3nt: TGTGCCAGCACCCTGAGCGGGGAGCTGTTTTTT
j_gene: TRBJ1-2; abundance: -; d_gene: TRBD1; v_gene: TRBV6-5; CDR3aa: CASSSGTGANYGYTF; CDR3nt: TGTGCCAGCAGTTCCGGGACAGGGGCGAACTATGGCTACACCTTC
j_gene: TRBJ2-1; abundance: -; d_gene: TRBD2; v_gene: TRBV24-1; CDR3aa: CATSASGLAGGNEQFF; CDR3nt: TGTGCCACCAGTGCCTCGGGACTAGCGGGAGGCAATGAGCAGTTCTTC
j_gene: TRBJ2-7; abundance: -; d_gene: TRBD1; v_gene: TRBV9; CDR3aa: CASSFRTGLSYEQYF; CDR3nt: TGTGCCAGCAGCTTCCGGACAGGGTTAAGCTACGAGCAGTACTTC
j_gene: TRBJ2-3; abundance: -; d_gene: -; v_gene: TRBV30; CDR3aa: CAWGPGPDTQYF; CDR3nt: TGTGCCTGGGGGCCGGGTCCCGATACGCAGTATTTT
j_gene: TRBJ1-1; abundance: few; d_gene: TRBD1; v_gene: TRBV6-2/TRBV6-3; CDR3aa: CASSLLGQASTEAFF; CDR3nt: TGTGCCAGCAGCCTCCTCGGACAGGCGTCCACTGAAGCTTTCTTT
j_gene: TRBJ2-5; abundance: -; d_gene: TRBD1; v_gene: TRBV20-1; CDR3aa: CSASLDRGIQETQYF; CDR3nt: TGCAGTGCTAGTCTGGACAGGGGAATTCAAGAGACCCAGTACTTC